A single sample gave rise to the 14 T cell receptor beta chains below, sequenced in a study of T cells expressing NK-cell markers (dated by TCRdb to about 2020). Library prep was done by 5' RACE. The listed sequencing device is Illumina HiSeq 2000. Each CDR3 protein sequence appears as one entry after TCRdb reprocessed the reads, and no DNA is included. The data table for this sample lists 250,000 to 300,000 distinct CDR3 sequences. The top ten clonotypes cover more than 3.5% of the sample. Input material: blood T cells: a sorted CD56 or NKG2C T cell subset, CD4+ or CD8+ T cells, or bulk PBMC T cells (not recorded which). The receptors stem from a woman aged 18-69 years in good health.

The chain recombines TRBV12-3 or TRBV12-4 with TRBJ1-1; TCRdb indicates TRBD1, and absent DNA this call remains unverified. The CDR3 is 13 residues long. CDR3 region: CASTLGPAGPAFF.

V usage is TRBV28 and J usage is TRBJ2-5; no DNA is available, so the TRBD1 call from TCRdb remains unchecked. This CDR3 region has 16 residues. Per the germline V gene, CDR1 is MDHEN and CDR2 is SYDVKM. The CDR3 reads CASSFRQGPHQETQYF.

The V and J genes are TRBV12-3 or TRBV12-4 and TRBJ2-2; the TCRdb call, TRBD1, lacks DNA for checking. The CDR3 length is 14 residues. CDR3 amino acids: CASSIAGGTGELFF.

This sequence joins TRBV20-1 and TRBJ2-1; TCRdb calls TRBD1, which cannot be checked without DNA. The CDR3 sequence is 14 residues long. Germline CDR1 reads DFQATT; CDR2 reads SNEGSKA (reference sequence). The CDR3 loop is CSARFGGPYNEQFF.

This chain joins TRBV5-1 and TRBJ2-2; without DNA, the TCRdb call of TRBD2 cannot be checked. Germline values: CDR1 SGHRS, CDR2 YFSETQ. CDR3 length equals 15 residues. CDR3 protein: CASSFERGNTGELFF.

The chain employs TRBV20-1 and TRBJ2-3; the TCRdb D gene call, TRBD1, has no DNA to confirm it. In germline, CDR1 is DFQATT, CDR2 SNEGSKA (reference sequence). The CDR3 length is 15 residues. The CDR3 sequence is CSYGTGDALTDTQYF.

The gene calls are TRBV29-1 and TRBJ2-1; checking the TCRdb D call of TRBD1 is not possible without DNA. This CDR3 contains 11 residues. Germline V lookup: CDR1 SQVTM, CDR2 ANQGSEA. This chain's CDR3 is CSVEQGVLQFF.

The chain has TRBV12-5 and TRBJ1-4. The CDR3 contains 15 residues. Germline CDR1 reads LGHNT; CDR2 reads FRNRAP. CDR3 amino acids: CASGPNRRANEKLFF.

The chain carries TRBV20-1 and TRBJ1-6. Germline V lookup: CDR1 DFQATT, CDR2 SNEGSKA (reference sequence). CDR3 size: 16 residues. The CDR3 loop is CSASPGPSSYNSPLHF.

The chain is built from TRBV5-4 and TRBJ2-1; absent DNA, TCRdb's TRBD2 call cannot be checked. This CDR3 spans 14 amino acids. The germline CDR1 and CDR2 sequences are SGHNT and YYREEE (reference sequence). CDR3: CASSSASGDNEQFF.

This chain connects TRBV6-2 or TRBV6-3 to TRBJ2-7; TCRdb names TRBD2, which stays unverified in the absence of DNA. Germline V gene lookup returns CDR1 MNHEY and CDR2 SVGEGT. The CDR3 has 15 residues. CDR3 sequence: CASKEAGGRVNEQYF.

The chain combines TRBV4-1 with TRBJ1-2; TCRdb returns TRBD1, unconfirmable since there is no DNA. The CDR3 sequence is 15 residues long. Germline loops: CDR1 MGHRA, CDR2 YSYEKL. This chain's CDR3 is CASSQAGTGLYGYTF.

This chain joins TRBV20-1 and TRBJ2-1. Per the germline V gene, CDR1 is DFQATT and CDR2 is SNEGSKA (reference sequence). The CDR3 sequence is 15 residues long. The CDR3 spells CSARVPSLQGNEQFF.

This chain joins TRBV6-2 or TRBV6-3 and TRBJ2-7; with no DNA, the TCRdb D assignment of TRBD1 cannot be verified. In germline, CDR1 is MNHEY, CDR2 SVGEGT. CDR3 length equals 16 residues. The CDR3: CASRTHGTEDAYEQYF.